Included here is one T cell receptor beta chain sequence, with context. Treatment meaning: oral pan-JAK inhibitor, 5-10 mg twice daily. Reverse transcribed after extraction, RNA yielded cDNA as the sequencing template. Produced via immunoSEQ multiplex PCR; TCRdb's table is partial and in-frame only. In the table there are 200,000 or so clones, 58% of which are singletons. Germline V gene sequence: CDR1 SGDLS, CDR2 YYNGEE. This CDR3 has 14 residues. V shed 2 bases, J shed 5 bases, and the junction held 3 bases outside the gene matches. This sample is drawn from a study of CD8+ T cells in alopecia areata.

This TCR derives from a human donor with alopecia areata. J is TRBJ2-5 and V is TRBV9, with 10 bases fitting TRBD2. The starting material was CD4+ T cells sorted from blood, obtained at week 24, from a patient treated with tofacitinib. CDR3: CASSVSGRTETQYF. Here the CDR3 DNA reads TGTGCCAGCAGCGTTAGCGGGAGGACGGAGACCCAGTACTTC.